Presented here are 20 T cell receptor beta chains from one specimen sequenced in a study of control samples from healthy donors and cancer patients. Profiled with immunoSEQ multiplex PCR; TCRdb holds only in-frame clones, not every one. The sample has 120,000 or so clones, approximately 88% seen once; the top ten hold around 3.5%. Sequencing input: PBMCs. Every receptor here comes from an older woman with lung cancer.

V gene TRBV15 combines with J gene TRBJ2-1; 9 bases are shared with TRBD2. V gave up 3 bases and J gave up 9 bases; unmatched junction bases: 6. CDR1 and CDR2 (germline): LNHNV, YYDKDF (reference sequence). CDR3 length: 14 residues. In DNA form, the CDR3 reads TGTGCCACCAGCAGCACCGGGACTAGCCCTGAGCAGTTCTTC. Its translation is CATSSTGTSPEQFF.

The J gene is TRBJ1-5, the V gene TRBV12-3 or TRBV12-4; no firm D call. The CDR3 consists of 12 residues. V shed 5 bases and J shed 5 bases, with 7 bases lying between them. CDR3 amino acids: CASSNRDQPQHF. The CDR3 nucleotides read TGTGCCAGCAGTAACAGAGATCAGCCCCAGCATTTT.

This clone was seen just once. The chain carries TRBV7-6 and TRBJ2-7, with TRBD1 as a possible D gene (5 bases). V was shortened by 5 bases and J by 0 bases, with 17 bases between the two germline ends. The CDR3 contains 16 residues. The germline gives CDR1 SGHVS, CDR2 FNYEAQ. CDR3 sequence (DNA): TGTGCCAGCAGCCAGTCAGGGCTTCCGAGCTCCTACGAGCAGTACTTC. Protein product: CASSQSGLPSSYEQYF.

The genes are TRBV7-9 and TRBJ2-7; possibly TRBD1 for D (6 bases). V gave up 5 bases and J gave up 1 base, with 15 bases separating them. Germline V gives CDR1 SEHNR, CDR2 FQNEAQ (reference sequence). The CDR3 contains 15 residues. The CDR3 reads CASSDRTGVSYEQYF. CDR3 in DNA: TGTGCCAGCAGCGACAGGACGGGCGTTTCCTACGAGCAGTACTTC. The full variable domain, its missing parts supplied by reference TRBV7-9 and TRBJ2-7, is DTGVSQNPRHKITKRGQNVTFRCDPISEHNRLYWYRQTLGQGPEFLTYFQNEAQLEKSRLLSDRFSAERPKGSFSTLEIQRTEQGDSAMYLCASSDRTGVSYEQYFGPGTRLTVT.

V usage is TRBV24-1 and J usage is TRBJ2-3; 8 bases agree with TRBD2. This CDR3 has 15 amino acids. Per germline, CDR1 KGHDR and CDR2 SFDVKD. Losses at the gene ends were 6 bases for V and 4 bases for J; bases not matched to a gene: 8. CDR3 sequence (DNA): TGTGCCACCAGTAACAGCGGGAGTGTGTCAGATACGCAGTATTTT. This sequence encodes CATSNSGSVSDTQYF.

The rearrangement joins TRBV7-8 to TRBJ1-1; D unclear. V was clipped by 2 bases and J by 5 bases, with 9 bases between them. The CDR3 is 13 amino acids. The V gene's germline CDR1 is SGHVS and CDR2 FQNEAQ. In DNA, the CDR3 is TGTGCCAGCAGCTTATTCGGGCCGACTGAAGCTTTCTTT. It specifies CASSLFGPTEAFF.

The chain employs TRBV3-1 (or the pseudogene TRBV3-2) and TRBJ2-3; TRBD1 agrees at 8 bases. Germline CDR1 LGHDT, CDR2 YNNKEL (reference sequence). V was clipped by 4 bases and J by 4 bases; unmatched bases: 4. This CDR3 is 14 amino acids long. CDR3 nucleotide sequence: TGTGCCAGCAGCCTTCGGACAGGGCCAGATACGCAGTATTTT. It translates to CASSLRTGPDTQYF.

The genes are TRBV5-4 and TRBJ1-2, with 9 positions matching TRBD1. The CDR3 length is 14 residues. V lost 4 bases and J lost 4; bases outside the gene matches: 5. Germline V gives CDR1 SGHNT, CDR2 YYREEE (reference sequence). The CDR3 coding sequence is TGTGCCAGCAGCCCGGGACAGGGCATCTATGGCTACACCTTC. As protein: CASSPGQGIYGYTF.

This rearrangement joins TRBV7-9 to TRBJ2-3; the D is unclear. Trimming removed 1 base at V and 5 bases at J, with 10 bases between. Germline V gives CDR1 SEHNR, CDR2 FQNEAQ (reference sequence). The CDR3 has 14 residues. The CDR3 loop reads CASSLEASRDTQYF. Written as DNA, the CDR3 is TGTGCCAGCAGCTTAGAGGCCTCACGAGATACGCAGTATTTT.

The rearrangement links TRBV27 to TRBJ1-1; 9 bases are a match to TRBD1. The CDR3 spans 14 residues. Losses at the gene ends were 8 bases for V and 0 bases for J; bases not matched to a gene: 4. The germline V gene has CDR1 MNHEY and CDR2 SMNVEV (reference sequence). The CDR3 DNA sequence: TGTGCCAGCGCCAACAGGGGGCTGAACACTGAAGCTTTCTTT. Translated: CASANRGLNTEAFF.

The DNA for the CDR3 is TGTGCTAGTGGTTTGGTGTCTGTCTCTGGGGTTATTGGGCAGCCCCAGCATTTT. This gives the protein CASGLVSVSGVIGQPQHF. The rearrangement links TRBV12-5 to TRBJ1-5; D gene uncertain. Germline V lookup: CDR1 LGHNT, CDR2 FRNRAP. Trimming cost V 0 bases and J 7 bases, with 22 bases left between them. The CDR3 is 18 amino acids.

This clone was detected once. The chain carries TRBV7-2 and TRBJ1-5; TRBD1 aligns across 10 bases. Germline values: CDR1 SGHTA, CDR2 FQGNSA. The CDR3 spans 14 residues. V lost 6 bases to trimming and J lost 5 bases; unmatched junction nucleotides: 4. CDR3 nucleotides: TGTGCCAGCAGGCCGGGGACAGGGGATCAGCCCCAGCATTTT. Translation: CASRPGTGDQPQHF.

V is TRBV6-5 and J is TRBJ1-2; D unresolved. The V and J ends lost 0 bases and 3 bases respectively, with 8 bases between them. Germline CDR1 is MNHEY and CDR2 is SVGAGI. The CDR3 consists of 14 residues. The CDR3 is CASSYSGYDYGYTF. The CDR3 DNA sequence: TGTGCCAGCAGTTACTCGGGGTACGACTATGGCTACACCTTC.

The chain carries TRBV12-3 or TRBV12-4 and TRBJ1-5; 7 nucleotides align to TRBD1. The CDR3 totals 13 residues. V lost 7 bases, J lost 6 bases, and 6 bases stayed unmatched. CDR3 in amino acids: CASTTGVTQPQHF. In DNA, the CDR3 is TGTGCCAGCACTACAGGGGTAACTCAGCCCCAGCATTTT.

The V gene is TRBV3-1 (or the pseudogene TRBV3-2), the J gene TRBJ2-7; D is uncertain. The V gene's germline CDR1 is LGHDT and CDR2 YNNKEL (reference sequence). This CDR3 region has 13 residues. The V and J ends lost 0 bases and 5 bases respectively, with 8 bases between them. The CDR3 DNA reads TGTGCCAGCAGCCAAGATCTGGTACACGAGCAGTACTTC. Translation gives CASSQDLVHEQYF.

This sequence joins TRBV30 and TRBJ1-2, with D possibly matching TRBD1 (5 bases). This CDR3 region has 13 residues. V was clipped by 3 bases and J by 4 bases, with 12 bases between them. Germline lookup yields CDR1 GTSNPN and CDR2 SVGIG (reference sequence). Written as DNA, the CDR3 is TGTGCCTGGAGACCAGGGAGGTTCTATGGCTACACCTTC. Its translation: CAWRPGRFYGYTF.

CDR3 sequence: CASIFGTANSGNTIYF. The CDR3 DNA sequence: TGTGCCAGCATCTTCGGGACAGCGAACTCTGGAAACACCATATATTTT. The V gene is TRBV6-6, the J gene TRBJ1-3, with TRBD1 matching 7 bases. V was clipped by 7 bases and J by 0 bases; unmatched bases: 9. In germline, CDR1 is MNHNY, CDR2 SVGAGI (reference sequence). There are 16 residues in the CDR3.

The V call is TRBV19, the J call TRBJ2-5, with TRBD2 matching 8 bases. The CDR3 consists of 17 residues. Germline values: CDR1 LNHDA, CDR2 SQIVND (reference sequence). Trimming cost V 3 bases and J 4 bases; bases outside gene matches: 13. CDR3 bases: TGTGCCAGTAGTATCGGAGCGGGGGCCACCTGGGGAGAGACCCAGTACTTC. This gives the protein CASSIGAGATWGETQYF.

This chain uses TRBV10-3 with TRBJ1-2, with 8 bases aligning to TRBD1. The V segment lost 0 bases and the J segment 4 bases; nucleotides outside the gene matches: 7. In germline, CDR1 is ENHRY, CDR2 SYGVKD. The CDR3 is 16 residues long. The CDR3 here is CAISESEGQGLYGYTF. The CDR3 nucleotides are TGTGCCATCAGTGAGTCCGAAGGACAGGGACTCTATGGCTACACCTTC.

This clone appeared a few times. The chain recombines TRBV6-5 with TRBJ1-3; D call uncertain. CDR1 and CDR2 from the germline V gene are MNHEY and SVGAGI. Trimming removed 6 bases at V and 0 bases at J, with 12 bases between. The CDR3 has 15 amino acids. The CDR3 region has the DNA TGTGCCAGCAGCTCAAGGTTTGTCTCTGGAAACACCATATATTTT. Translating gives CASSSRFVSGNTIYF.